This is a list of T cell receptor beta chains from one sample in a study of molecular identifiers for immune sequencing clone quantification. Via MiXCR, TCRdb re-called the PCR reads, giving one row per CDR3 protein. The profile shows around 480,000 distinct CDR3 sequences, over 20% of them singletons. The sample comprised naive CD8+ T cells from blood, with Jurkat cell RNA spiked in. Receptors were obtained from a human donor in good health. Some libraries in this study had Jurkat cell RNA spiked in. The CDR3 runs from the conserved cysteine through the conserved F or W. The D gene is left open where the match is weak. Size values are once, few and many counts, or a class for expanded clones, and some rows have none.

j_gene: TRBJ1-1; abundance: few; v_gene: TRBV5-6; d_gene: NA; CDR3aa: CASSLEGPGNTEAFF; CDR3nt: TGTGCCAGCAGCTTAGAGGGACCAGGGAACACTGAAGCTTTCTTT
j_gene: TRBJ1-5; abundance: NA; v_gene: TRBV6-5; d_gene: TRBD1; CDR3aa: CASSLRQGDIQPQHF; CDR3nt: TGTGCCAGCAGCCTCCGACAGGGGGATATCCAGCCCCAGCATTTT
j_gene: TRBJ1-2; abundance: many; v_gene: TRBV6-6; d_gene: NA; CDR3aa: CASSYRDSPYGYTF; CDR3nt: TGTGCCAGCAGTTACCGCGACAGTCCCTATGGCTACACCTTC
j_gene: TRBJ1-1; abundance: many; v_gene: TRBV9; d_gene: TRBD1; CDR3aa: CASSAGTGSATEAFF; CDR3nt: TGTGCCAGCAGCGCCGGGACAGGGTCGGCCACTGAAGCTTTCTTT
j_gene: TRBJ1-1; abundance: many; v_gene: TRBV6-2/TRBV6-3; d_gene: NA; CDR3aa: CASSSFSGPNTEAFF; CDR3nt: TGTGCCAGCAGTTCCTTCTCGGGACCGAACACTGAAGCTTTCTTT
j_gene: TRBJ1-1; abundance: many; v_gene: TRBV4-2; d_gene: NA; CDR3aa: CASSQVVQNTEAFF; CDR3nt: TGTGCCAGCAGCCAAGTTGTACAGAACACTGAAGCTTTCTTT
j_gene: TRBJ2-1; abundance: NA; v_gene: TRBV12-3/TRBV12-4; d_gene: NA; CDR3aa: CATFRRANEQFF; CDR3nt: TGTGCCACCTTCCGGCGGGCCAATGAGCAGTTCTTC
j_gene: TRBJ2-3; abundance: many; v_gene: TRBV6-5; d_gene: NA; CDR3aa: CASSPRSVRRSDTQYF; CDR3nt: TGTGCCAGCAGTCCCCGAAGTGTGCGTCGTTCAGATACGCAGTATTTT
j_gene: TRBJ2-3; abundance: NA; v_gene: TRBV10-3; d_gene: TRBD2; CDR3aa: CAISEVGGFTDTQYF; CDR3nt: TGTGCCATCAGTGAGGTGGGGGGGTTCACAGATACGCAGTATTTT
j_gene: TRBJ2-3; abundance: NA; v_gene: TRBV6-5; d_gene: TRBD2; CDR3aa: CANRGLAGGKGTDTQYF; CDR3nt: TGTGCCAATCGTGGACTAGCGGGGGGGAAGGGCACAGATACGCAGTATTTT
j_gene: TRBJ2-1; abundance: NA; v_gene: TRBV20-1; d_gene: NA; CDR3aa: CSAPTWYNEQFF; CDR3nt: TGCAGTGCTCCCACTTGGTACAATGAGCAGTTCTTC
j_gene: TRBJ2-3; abundance: many; v_gene: TRBV28; d_gene: NA; CDR3aa: CASSPLRGSTDTQYF; CDR3nt: TGTGCCAGCAGTCCCCTCAGAGGCAGCACAGATACGCAGTATTTT
j_gene: TRBJ2-3; abundance: NA; v_gene: TRBV9; d_gene: NA; CDR3aa: CASSVAGAADTQYF; CDR3nt: TGTGCCAGCAGCGTAGCGGGAGCCGCAGATACGCAGTATTTT
j_gene: TRBJ2-3; abundance: NA; v_gene: TRBV27; d_gene: NA; CDR3aa: CASSPLLGHENTDTQYF; CDR3nt: TGTGCCAGCAGCCCGTTGCTAGGACATGAGAACACAGATACGCAGTATTTT
j_gene: TRBJ2-5; abundance: few; v_gene: TRBV6-5; d_gene: TRBD2; CDR3aa: CASSKTSGGLQETQYF; CDR3nt: TGTGCCAGCAGCAAAACTAGCGGGGGGCTCCAAGAGACCCAGTACTTC
j_gene: TRBJ2-3; abundance: once; v_gene: TRBV13; d_gene: NA; CDR3aa: CASSLVGGRATDTQYF; CDR3nt: TGTGCCAGCAGCTTAGTGGGGGGGCGGGCCACAGATACGCAGTATTTT
j_gene: TRBJ2-7; abundance: NA; v_gene: TRBV28; d_gene: NA; CDR3aa: CASSFRGRNEQCF; CDR3nt: TGTGCCAGCAGTTTTCGGGGGAGAAACGAGCAGTGCTTC
j_gene: TRBJ2-5; abundance: many; v_gene: TRBV5-1; d_gene: NA; CDR3aa: CASSLGDWGNQETQYF; CDR3nt: TGCGCCAGCAGCTTAGGAGATTGGGGGAACCAAGAGACCCAGTACTTC
j_gene: TRBJ1-3; abundance: many; v_gene: TRBV21-1; d_gene: NA; CDR3aa: CASSRNSRGKLIVAGNTIYF; CDR3nt: TGTGCCAGCAGCAGAAACTCCAGGGGGAAGTTAATAGTTGCTGGAAACACCATATATTTT
j_gene: TRBJ1-6; abundance: few; v_gene: TRBV18; d_gene: TRBD1; CDR3aa: CASSPGTESSYNSPLHF; CDR3nt: TGTGCCAGCTCACCAGGGACAGAGAGCTCCTATAATTCACCCCTCCACTTT
j_gene: TRBJ2-7; abundance: many; v_gene: TRBV7-2; d_gene: TRBD2; CDR3aa: CASSFSGTSGGRAYEQYF; CDR3nt: TGTGCCAGCAGCTTTAGCGGGACTAGCGGGGGGCGTGCCTACGAGCAGTACTTC
j_gene: TRBJ2-1; abundance: NA; v_gene: TRBV28; d_gene: NA; CDR3aa: CASSYRAERLYNEQFF; CDR3nt: TGTGCCAGCAGTTACCGGGCTGAGCGCCTTTACAATGAGCAGTTCTTC
j_gene: TRBJ2-1; abundance: few; v_gene: TRBV13; d_gene: TRBD1; CDR3aa: CASSPPDRENEQFF; CDR3nt: TGTGCCAGCAGTCCACCCGACAGGGAAAATGAGCAGTTCTTC
j_gene: TRBJ2-5; abundance: NA; v_gene: TRBV11-2; d_gene: NA; CDR3aa: CASSGMGDTQETQYF; CDR3nt: TGTGCCAGCAGCGGGATGGGGGACACTCAAGAGACCCAGTACTTC
j_gene: TRBJ2-7; abundance: many; v_gene: TRBV7-6; d_gene: NA; CDR3aa: CASSLGTETYEQYF; CDR3nt: TGTGCCAGCAGCTTGGGGACGGAAACCTACGAGCAGTACTTC
j_gene: TRBJ2-5; abundance: NA; v_gene: TRBV4-1; d_gene: NA; CDR3aa: CASSQDLGQQTETQYF; CDR3nt: TGCGCCAGCAGCCAAGATCTAGGACAGCAAACAGAGACCCAGTACTTC
j_gene: TRBJ2-7; abundance: few; v_gene: TRBV10-3; d_gene: NA; CDR3aa: CAISEGSSYEQYF; CDR3nt: TGTGCCATCAGTGAGGGCAGCTCCTACGAGCAGTACTTC
j_gene: TRBJ1-4; abundance: many; v_gene: TRBV4-1; d_gene: NA; CDR3aa: CASSQDPGEGEKLFF; CDR3nt: TGCGCCAGCAGCCAAGACCCCGGGGAAGGGGAAAAACTGTTTTTT
j_gene: TRBJ2-2; abundance: many; v_gene: TRBV7-9; d_gene: NA; CDR3aa: CASSPTTPGSGELFF; CDR3nt: TGTGCCAGCAGCCCGACGACCCCCGGAAGCGGGGAGCTGTTTTTT
j_gene: TRBJ1-5; abundance: many; v_gene: TRBV29-1; d_gene: TRBD1; CDR3aa: CSVIDRGNQPQHF; CDR3nt: TGCAGCGTCATCGACAGGGGGAATCAGCCCCAGCATTTT
j_gene: TRBJ2-3; abundance: many; v_gene: TRBV14; d_gene: TRBD2; CDR3aa: CASSQVAVAGGTDTQYF; CDR3nt: TGTGCCAGCAGCCAAGTGGCGGTAGCGGGAGGTACAGATACGCAGTATTTT
j_gene: TRBJ2-3; abundance: NA; v_gene: TRBV12-3/TRBV12-4; d_gene: TRBD2; CDR3aa: CASSLFAGGYTDTQYF; CDR3nt: TGTGCCAGCAGTTTATTTGCGGGGGGATACACAGATACGCAGTATTTT
j_gene: TRBJ1-5; abundance: few; v_gene: TRBV19; d_gene: NA; CDR3aa: CASLGPQNQPQHF; CDR3nt: TGTGCCAGTTTAGGGCCGCAAAATCAGCCCCAGCATTTT
j_gene: TRBJ2-2; abundance: few; v_gene: TRBV6-5; d_gene: NA; CDR3aa: CASSYSRSGTGELFF; CDR3nt: TGTGCCAGCAGTTACTCTAGGTCAGGGACCGGGGAGCTGTTTTTT
j_gene: TRBJ1-6; abundance: NA; v_gene: TRBV21-1; d_gene: NA; CDR3aa: CASSSKAGQGYSPLHF; CDR3nt: TGTGCCAGCAGCTCAAAGGCGGGACAGGGATATTCACCCCTCCACTTT
j_gene: TRBJ2-7; abundance: NA; v_gene: TRBV5-1; d_gene: NA; CDR3aa: CASSLNEGLAYEQYF; CDR3nt: TGCGCCAGCAGCTTGAATGAGGGGCTAGCCTACGAGCAGTACTTC
j_gene: TRBJ1-3; abundance: many; v_gene: TRBV7-2; d_gene: NA; CDR3aa: CASSLYPSSGNTIYF; CDR3nt: TGTGCCAGCAGCTTATATCCGTCCTCTGGAAACACCATATATTTT
j_gene: TRBJ2-6; abundance: many; v_gene: TRBV29-1; d_gene: NA; CDR3aa: CSVLGDRTGANVLTF; CDR3nt: TGCAGCGTATTAGGGGATAGGACTGGGGCCAACGTCCTGACTTTC
j_gene: TRBJ2-5; abundance: NA; v_gene: TRBV20-1; d_gene: NA; CDR3aa: CSARSDSHQETQYF; CDR3nt: TGCAGTGCTAGATCGGACAGCCACCAAGAGACCCAGTACTTC
j_gene: TRBJ1-1; abundance: many; v_gene: TRBV3-1; d_gene: NA; CDR3aa: CASSHVTGIAEAFF; CDR3nt: TGTGCCAGCAGCCATGTTACAGGGATCGCTGAAGCTTTCTTT
j_gene: TRBJ1-1; abundance: NA; v_gene: TRBV6-2/TRBV6-3; d_gene: NA; CDR3aa: CASIPGDDGTEAFF; CDR3nt: TGTGCCAGCATCCCCGGGGATGACGGGACTGAAGCTTTCTTT
j_gene: TRBJ1-2; abundance: NA; v_gene: TRBV18; d_gene: NA; CDR3aa: CASSPVDGNYDYTF; CDR3nt: TGTGCCAGCTCACCTGTGGACGGAAACTATGACTACACCTTC
j_gene: TRBJ1-1; abundance: many; v_gene: TRBV5-6; d_gene: TRBD1; CDR3aa: CASSFRDREAFF; CDR3nt: TGTGCCAGCAGCTTCCGGGACAGGGAAGCTTTCTTT
j_gene: TRBJ1-5; abundance: few; v_gene: TRBV28; d_gene: NA; CDR3aa: CASSPRDGRNQPQHF; CDR3nt: TGTGCCAGCAGTCCTCGGGACGGACGGAATCAGCCCCAGCATTTT
j_gene: TRBJ1-5; abundance: few; v_gene: TRBV12-3/TRBV12-4; d_gene: TRBD1; CDR3aa: CASSSDRGFPHQPQHF; CDR3nt: TGTGCCAGCAGCTCGGACAGGGGGTTCCCCCATCAGCCCCAGCATTTT
j_gene: TRBJ2-2; abundance: few; v_gene: TRBV11-2; d_gene: NA; CDR3aa: CASSLLATGELFF; CDR3nt: TGTGCCAGCAGCTTGTTGGCCACCGGGGAGCTGTTTTTT
j_gene: TRBJ1-1; abundance: many; v_gene: TRBV7-9; d_gene: NA; CDR3aa: CASSFSGFTEAFF; CDR3nt: TGTGCCAGCAGCTTTTCAGGGTTCACTGAAGCTTTCTTT
j_gene: TRBJ2-3; abundance: NA; v_gene: TRBV3-1; d_gene: TRBD2; CDR3aa: CASSQDVAGGLTDTQYF; CDR3nt: TGTGCCAGCAGCCAAGATGTGGCGGGGGGACTCACAGATACGCAGTATTTT
j_gene: TRBJ1-1; abundance: many; v_gene: TRBV29-1; d_gene: TRBD1; CDR3aa: CSVVTGDRTEAFF; CDR3nt: TGCAGCGTGGTTACAGGGGATCGGACTGAAGCTTTCTTT
j_gene: TRBJ2-2; abundance: many; v_gene: TRBV11-3; d_gene: NA; CDR3aa: CASSLDRIGNTGELFF; CDR3nt: TGTGCCAGCAGCTTAGATCGAATAGGGAACACCGGGGAGCTGTTTTTT
j_gene: TRBJ2-5; abundance: NA; v_gene: TRBV9; d_gene: NA; CDR3aa: CASSGGDSQETQYF; CDR3nt: TGTGCCAGCAGCGGCGGGGACAGCCAAGAGACCCAGTACTTC
j_gene: TRBJ1-2; abundance: few; v_gene: TRBV6-6; d_gene: NA; CDR3aa: CASKQGFYGYTF; CDR3nt: TGTGCCAGCAAGCAGGGATTCTATGGCTACACCTTC